Below, 29 T cell receptor beta chains from the same sample are listed, as sequenced in a study of cytomegalovirus exposure and HLA in healthy donors. The PCR used 60 Vbeta and 13 Jbeta primers. Profiling relied on immunoSEQ multiplex PCR, and the TCRdb table lists in-frame clones only, not all of them. The sample carries 110,000 to 150,000 clones, about four fifths recorded once. Specimen: PBMCs. These receptors were collected from a male donor in good health and CMV-seropositive.

There are a few counts of this clone. The chain uses TRBV18 and TRBJ2-7; 9 nucleotides match TRBD1. CDR1 and CDR2 from the germline V gene are KGHSH and LQKENI. The ends lost 3 bases at V and 5 bases at J; junction bases unmatched: 8. The CDR3 covers 15 residues. The CDR3 region is CASSPGTGLLHEQYF. CDR3 DNA: TGTGCCAGCTCACCGGGGACAGGGTTGCTCCACGAGCAGTACTTC.

The genes are TRBV29-1 and TRBJ2-7; 12 bases fit TRBD2. The CDR3 is 15 amino acids. Germline loops: CDR1 SQVTM, CDR2 ANQGSEA. V trimming: 6 bases; J trimming: 3 bases; junction bases outside the gene matches: 9. In nucleotides, the CDR3 is TGCAGCGTCGCCCGACGACTAGCGGGGGACTACGAGCAGTACTTC. This sequence encodes CSVARRLAGDYEQYF.

This clone was counted a few times. Here the CDR3 reads CASSLSSGTDTQYF. DNA of the CDR3: TGCGCCAGCAGCTTATCGAGCGGCACAGATACGCAGTATTTT. V usage is TRBV5-1 and J usage is TRBJ2-3, with D uncertain. The CDR3 totals 14 residues. Trimming shortened V by 2 bases and J by 1 base, and 8 bases separated the two germline ends. CDR1 is SGHRS and CDR2 is YFSETQ in the germline V gene.

The V and J genes are TRBV9 and TRBJ2-3; TRBD2 aligns across 9 bases. Germline V lookup: CDR1 SGDLS, CDR2 YYNGEE. The CDR3 extends over 16 amino acids. The ends lost 1 base at V and 5 bases at J; junction bases unmatched: 8. Here the CDR3 reads CASSVPLAGSVDTQYF. The DNA of the CDR3 is TGTGCCAGCAGCGTACCCCTAGCGGGATCCGTAGATACGCAGTATTTT.

The rearrangement links TRBV25-1 to TRBJ1-2; tentative D call: TRBD1 (5 bases). Germline V gene sequence: CDR1 MGHDK, CDR2 SYGVNS. V gave up 4 bases and J gave up 0 bases, with 15 bases separating them. This CDR3 is 16 amino acids long. CDR3 bases: TGTGCCAGCAGTGCCCCTGGGGGGAGTCCTAACTATGGCTACACCTTC. It is translated as CASSAPGGSPNYGYTF.

The chain joins TRBV19 to TRBJ2-7, with a weak D call TRBD1 (6 bases). From germline, CDR1 is LNHDA and CDR2 SQIVND (reference sequence). This CDR3 spans 13 amino acids. Between the trimmed V and J ends, which lost 3 bases and 6 bases, there was a span of 12 bases. CDR3 in DNA: TGTGCCAGTAGTATTCTACAGGGTGCCGAGCAGTACTTC. Its protein product is CASSILQGAEQYF.

This sequence joins TRBV7-2 and TRBJ1-3; D is undetermined. Trimming stripped 1 base from V and 0 bases from J, with 7 bases between. This CDR3 has 15 residues. Germline values: CDR1 SGHTA, CDR2 FQGNSA. The CDR3 loop is CASSLGGSSGNTIYF. In nucleotides, the CDR3 is TGTGCCAGCAGCTTAGGTGGCAGCTCTGGAAACACCATATATTTT.

The chain is built from TRBV7-2 and TRBJ2-3, with D perhaps TRBD2 (6 bases). Germline V gives CDR1 SGHTA, CDR2 FQGNSA. V was cut by 0 bases and J by 1 base, with 14 bases left in between. The CDR3 runs 17 residues. DNA of the CDR3: TGTGCCAGCAGCTTAGCCGGAGGGCAGGTTGGCACAGATACGCAGTATTTT. This encodes CASSLAGGQVGTDTQYF.

The rearrangement links TRBV6-7 to TRBJ2-1, with 7 positions matching TRBD2. TRBV6-7 is an open reading frame whose function is uncertain. With 6 bases clipped from V and 0 bases from J, the junction kept 17 bases outside the gene matches. The CDR3 totals 19 residues. The CDR3 here is CASSKKAWGAGSSYNEQFF. The DNA of the CDR3 is TGTGCCAGCAGCAAAAAAGCGTGGGGAGCGGGGAGCTCCTACAATGAGCAGTTCTTC.

CDR3 amino acids: CASSLVPGGDTEQFF. The DNA of the CDR3 is TGTGCCAGCAGCTTAGTACCTGGGGGGGACACTGAGCAGTTCTTC. The J gene is TRBJ2-1, the V gene TRBV7-8; D possibly corresponds to TRBD2 (7 bases). Between the trimmed V and J ends, which lost 1 base and 9 bases, there was a span of 16 bases. Per germline, CDR1 SGHVS and CDR2 FQNEAQ. The CDR3 covers 15 residues.

Of note for this clone: The same CDR3 also results from other DNA sequences found in this sample. The V call is TRBV7-6, the J call TRBJ2-5; possible D gene TRBD1, 6 bases. The CDR3 covers 13 residues. Trimming removed 5 bases from V and 4 bases from J, with 11 bases in between. Per germline, CDR1 SGHVS and CDR2 FNYEAQ. This CDR3 is CASSLGQLETQYF. CDR3 sequence (DNA): TGTGCCAGCAGCCTCGGACAGTTAGAGACCCAGTACTTC.

This chain links TRBV6-5 with TRBJ1-2, with D unresolved. Germline-derived CDR1 and CDR2 are MNHEY and SVGAGI. This CDR3 has 13 amino acids. Trimming shortened V by 5 bases and J by 5 bases, and 12 bases separated the two germline ends. This CDR3 reads CASSTPRGYGYTF. CDR3 DNA sequence: TGTGCCAGCAGTACTCCTCGCGGGTATGGCTACACCTTC.

The gene calls are TRBV9 and TRBJ2-3; D remains unclear. V was pared by 2 bases and J by 1 base, with 8 bases between. This CDR3 is built from 14 residues. In germline, CDR1 is SGDLS, CDR2 YYNGEE. CDR3 nucleotide sequence: TGTGCCAGCAGCGTTGACACGCGCACAGATACGCAGTATTTT. Its translation: CASSVDTRTDTQYF.

The V and J genes are TRBV7-9 and TRBJ2-3, with 13 bases identical to TRBD2. CDR1 is SEHNR, CDR2 FQNEAQ, per germline (reference sequence). The CDR3 runs to 18 residues. V gave up 5 bases and J gave up 4 bases; unmatched junction bases: 12. The CDR3 sequence is CASSRGTGLAGASDTQYF. The CDR3 DNA reads as TGTGCCAGCAGCCGGGGGACAGGACTAGCGGGAGCTTCAGATACGCAGTATTTT. The variable domain in full, completed from reference TRBV7-9 and TRBJ2-3, reads DTGVSQNPRHKITKRGQNVTFRCDPISEHNRLYWYRQTLGQGPEFLTYFQNEAQLEKSRLLSDRFSAERPKGSFSTLEIQRTEQGDSAMYLCASSRGTGLAGASDTQYFGPGTRLTVL.

The CDR3 sequence: CASSIGQGRDYGYTF. The CDR3 DNA is TGTGCCAGCAGCATCGGACAGGGTCGGGACTATGGCTACACCTTC. This sequence joins TRBV11-2 and TRBJ1-2, with 8 bases lining up with TRBD1. Germline V lookup: CDR1 SGHAT, CDR2 FQNNGV. The CDR3 extends over 15 amino acids. V lost 5 bases to trimming and J lost 3 bases; unmatched junction nucleotides: 8.

This clone was seen many times. This chain links TRBV6-6 with TRBJ2-7, with 9 bases identical to TRBD2. The CDR3 has 16 residues. The ends lost 2 bases at V and 2 bases at J; junction bases unmatched: 7. CDR1 is MNHNY and CDR2 is SVGAGI in the germline V gene (reference sequence). CDR3 DNA sequence: TGTGCCAGCAGTTACCCCACCCTAGCGGGGACCTACGAGCAGTACTTC. Amino acids: CASSYPTLAGTYEQYF.

This clone was observed a single time. The CDR3 region is CASSVESGAYEKLFF. CDR3 DNA sequence: TGTGCCAGCAGCGTAGAGTCAGGGGCTTATGAAAAACTGTTTTTT. V usage is TRBV9 and J usage is TRBJ1-4, with D perhaps matching TRBD1 (6 bases). Germline V CDR1 and CDR2: SGDLS, YYNGEE. The length of the CDR3 is 15 residues. The V and J ends lost 0 bases and 6 bases respectively, with 12 bases between them.

This clone turned up a few times. The gene calls are TRBV4-2 and TRBJ1-4; D is unresolved. Germline loops: CDR1 LGHNA, CDR2 YNFKEQ. Trimming pared 0 bases from V and 13 bases from J, leaving 12 bases between. The CDR3 runs to 13 residues. The CDR3 here is CASSQDFGGLLFF. In nucleotides, the CDR3 is TGTGCCAGCAGCCAAGATTTCGGAGGTTTACTGTTTTTT.

This clone appeared a few times. The chain couples TRBV5-1 to TRBJ2-5; the match to TRBD2 covers 10 bases. Germline V lookup: CDR1 SGHRS, CDR2 YFSETQ. Trimming at V came to 1 base and at J to 1 base, leaving 1 base not matched to a gene. The CDR3 covers 15 residues. CDR3 in DNA: TGCGCCAGCAGCTTGCCTAGCGGGGGCCAAGAGACCCAGTACTTC. Encoded protein: CASSLPSGGQETQYF. Complete variable domain (other parts from reference TRBV5-1 and TRBJ2-5): KAGVTQTPRYLIKTRGQQVTLSCSPISGHRSVSWYQQTPGQGLQFLFEYFSETQRNKGNFPGRFSGRQFSNSRSEMNVSTLELGDSALYLCASSLPSGGQETQYFGPGTRLLVL.

J is TRBJ2-7 and V is TRBV2; no reliable D call. Germline CDR1 SNHLY, CDR2 FYNNEI. V shed 3 bases and J shed 6 bases, with 9 bases lying between them. The CDR3 consists of 12 residues. The CDR3 region is CASSDLRSEQYF. The CDR3 DNA reads as TGTGCCAGCAGTGATCTGAGGTCCGAGCAGTACTTC.

V usage is TRBV13 and J usage is TRBJ2-5; 9 bases line up with TRBD2. The DNA end favors TRBJ2-7, so the J call may be wrong. The CDR3 is made up of 15 amino acids. Germline values: CDR1 PRHDT, CDR2 FYEKMQ (reference sequence). The CDR3 here is CASSYMAGGPYEQYF. The CDR3 bases are TGTGCCAGCAGCTACATGGCGGGAGGGCCCTACGAGCAGTACTTC.

The rearrangement links TRBV4-3 to TRBJ2-6; no reliable D call. This CDR3 has 16 residues. The germline CDR1 and CDR2 sequences are LGHNA and YSLEER. V lost 0 bases to trimming and J lost 0 bases, with 6 bases between them. The CDR3 sequence is CASSQDLASGANVLTF. In DNA, the CDR3 is TGCGCCAGCAGCCAAGATTTAGCCTCTGGGGCCAACGTCCTGACTTTC.

The V and J genes are TRBV5-4 and TRBJ1-1; no definite D call. The CDR3 runs to 14 residues. Looked up from germline, CDR1 is SGHNT and CDR2 is YYREEE (reference sequence). The germline V and J ends were trimmed by 0 bases and 1 base, with 7 bases remaining between them. The CDR3 loop is CASSLGGRNTEAFF. The CDR3 nucleotides are TGTGCCAGCAGCTTGGGAGGGAGGAACACTGAAGCTTTCTTT.

The J gene is TRBJ2-7, the V gene TRBV5-1; 11 bases are shared with TRBD1. This CDR3 comprises 15 residues. Germline lookup yields CDR1 SGHRS and CDR2 YFSETQ. V gave up 3 bases and J gave up 2 bases; unmatched junction bases: 4. The CDR3, as DNA: TGCGCCAGCAGCTCCGGGGGACAGGGGGCCTACGAGCAGTACTTC. Translated, it gives CASSSGGQGAYEQYF.

This chain connects TRBV4-2 to TRBJ2-7; D might be TRBD2 (5 bases). Trimming stripped 0 bases from V and 2 bases from J, with 17 bases between. The CDR3 has 17 residues. Germline V CDR1 and CDR2: LGHNA, YNFKEQ. CDR3 in amino acids: CASSQDGEGARPYEQYF. The DNA for the CDR3 is TGTGCCAGCAGCCAAGATGGAGAGGGCGCGAGGCCCTACGAGCAGTACTTC.

Concerning this clone: At one end, the junction sequence differs from germline, possibly due to a read error. V is TRBV7-9 and J is TRBJ2-2; 12 bases agree with TRBD2. This CDR3 contains 17 residues. CDR1 SEHNR and CDR2 FQNEAQ come from the germline V gene (reference sequence). The CDR3 region has the DNA TGTTCCAGCAGCACCTCCGGACTAGCGGGATTGACCGGGGAGCTGTTTTTT. Amino acid sequence: CSSSTSGLAGLTGELFF.

The chain carries TRBV19 and TRBJ2-1, with 7 bases aligning to TRBD2. Germline loops: CDR1 LNHDA, CDR2 SQIVND (reference sequence). This CDR3 is 15 amino acids long. V trimming: 7 bases; J trimming: 4 bases; junction bases outside the gene matches: 10. DNA for the CDR3: TGTGCCAGTACCACGACCGGGACTACTTACAATGAGCAGTTCTTC. Residues: CASTTTGTTYNEQFF.

This clone appeared a single time. J is TRBJ1-6 and V is TRBV6-6; D is unresolved. Trimming stripped 6 bases from V and 8 bases from J, with 11 bases between. Germline CDR1 reads MNHNY; CDR2 reads SVGAGI (reference sequence). The CDR3 has 13 amino acids. The CDR3 here is CASSVQLHSPLHF. CDR3 bases: TGTGCCAGCAGCGTACAGCTCCATTCACCCCTCCACTTT.

As concerns this clone: The junction shows a germline mismatch at one end, possibly a read error. This rearrangement joins TRBV2 to TRBJ1-2, with 9 bases that match TRBD1. Germline CDR1 and CDR2: SNHLY and FYNNEI. The CDR3 has 14 amino acids. The CDR3 region is CASSVTGGFDGHTF. In DNA form, the CDR3 reads TGTGCCAGCAGTGTCACAGGGGGCTTTGATGGCCACACCTTC.